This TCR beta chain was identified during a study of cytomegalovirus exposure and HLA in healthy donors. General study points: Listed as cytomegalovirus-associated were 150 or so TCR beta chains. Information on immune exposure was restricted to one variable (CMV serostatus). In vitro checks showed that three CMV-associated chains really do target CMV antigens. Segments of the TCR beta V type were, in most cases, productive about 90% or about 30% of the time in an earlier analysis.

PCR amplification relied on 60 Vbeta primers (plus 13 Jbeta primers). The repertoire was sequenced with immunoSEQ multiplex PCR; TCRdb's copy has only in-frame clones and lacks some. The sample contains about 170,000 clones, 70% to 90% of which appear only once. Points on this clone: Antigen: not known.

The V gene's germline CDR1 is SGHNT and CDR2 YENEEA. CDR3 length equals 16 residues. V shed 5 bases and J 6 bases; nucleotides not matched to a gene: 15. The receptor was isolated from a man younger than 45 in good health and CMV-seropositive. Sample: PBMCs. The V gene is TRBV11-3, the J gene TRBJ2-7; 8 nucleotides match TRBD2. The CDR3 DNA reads TGTGCCAGCAGCCCCGAGCCAGCGGGAGTGATCTCCGAGCAGTACTTC. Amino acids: CASSPEPAGVISEQYF.